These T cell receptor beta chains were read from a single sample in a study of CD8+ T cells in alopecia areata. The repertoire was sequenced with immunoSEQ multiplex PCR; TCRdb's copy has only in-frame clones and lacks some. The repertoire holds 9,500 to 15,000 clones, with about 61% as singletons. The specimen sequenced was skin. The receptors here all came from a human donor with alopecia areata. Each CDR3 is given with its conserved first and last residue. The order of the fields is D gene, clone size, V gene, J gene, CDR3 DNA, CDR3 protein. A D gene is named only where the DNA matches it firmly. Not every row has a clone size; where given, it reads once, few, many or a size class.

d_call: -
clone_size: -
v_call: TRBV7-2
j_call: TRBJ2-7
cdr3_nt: TGTGCCAGCAGCTTCGCGGGGTCCTACGAGCAGTACTTC
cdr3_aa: CASSFAGSYEQYF

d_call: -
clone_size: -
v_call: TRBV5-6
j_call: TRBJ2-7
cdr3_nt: TGTGCCAGCAGCTCAGGGGTCGAGCAGTACTTC
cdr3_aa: CASSSGVEQYF

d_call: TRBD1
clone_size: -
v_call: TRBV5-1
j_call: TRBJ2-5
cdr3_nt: TGCGCCAGCAGCTTGACAGGGGGCCGGCAAGAGACCCAGTACTTC
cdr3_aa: CASSLTGGRQETQYF

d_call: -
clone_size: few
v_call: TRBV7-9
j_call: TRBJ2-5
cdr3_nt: TGTGCCAGCAGCTTCACGGAGACCCAGTACTTC
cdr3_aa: CASSFTETQYF

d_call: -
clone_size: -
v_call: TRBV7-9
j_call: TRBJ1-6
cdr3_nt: TGTGCCAGCAGCATTCAAAGCGGTAATTCACCCCTCCACTTT
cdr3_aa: CASSIQSGNSPLHF

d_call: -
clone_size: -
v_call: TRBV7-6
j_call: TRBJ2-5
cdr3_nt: TGTGCCAGCAGCTCTCAAGAGACCCAGTACTTC
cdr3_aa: CASSSQETQYF

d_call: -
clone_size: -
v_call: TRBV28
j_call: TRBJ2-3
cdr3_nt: TGTGCCAGCAGTTCCCCCAAACTAGCTCACCTCACAGATACGCAGTATTTT
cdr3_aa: CASSSPKLAHLTDTQYF

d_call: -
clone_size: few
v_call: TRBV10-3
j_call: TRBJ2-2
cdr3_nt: TGTGCCATCACCCCCGCAGGAGATACCGGGGAGCTGTTTTTT
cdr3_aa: CAITPAGDTGELFF

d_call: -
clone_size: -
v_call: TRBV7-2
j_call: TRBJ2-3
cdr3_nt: TGTGCCAGCAGCCAGGGGATAGATACGCAGTATTTT
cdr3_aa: CASSQGIDTQYF

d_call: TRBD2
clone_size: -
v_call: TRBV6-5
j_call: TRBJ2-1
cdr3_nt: TGTGCCAGCAGTTACTCTGCTAGCGGGAGCGGAGAGCAGTTCTTC
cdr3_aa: CASSYSASGSGEQFF

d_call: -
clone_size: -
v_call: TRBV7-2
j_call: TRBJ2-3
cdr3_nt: TGTGCCAGCAGCTTAGCTACAGGGAGCACAGATACGCAGTATTTT
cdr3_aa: CASSLATGSTDTQYF

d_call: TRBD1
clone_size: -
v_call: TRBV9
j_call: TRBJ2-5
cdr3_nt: TGTGCCAGCAGCGTCCAGGGACAGGGGCAAGAGACCCAGTACTTC
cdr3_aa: CASSVQGQGQETQYF

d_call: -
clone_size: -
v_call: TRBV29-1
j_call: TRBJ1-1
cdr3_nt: TGCAGCGTTGTTCCGGGGTTCCGGTACCTTAGCACTGAAGCTTTCTTT
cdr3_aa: CSVVPGFRYLSTEAFF

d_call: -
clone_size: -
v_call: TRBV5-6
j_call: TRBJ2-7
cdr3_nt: TGTGCCAGCAGCTTGTCCGTCGAGCAGTACTTC
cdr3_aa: CASSLSVEQYF

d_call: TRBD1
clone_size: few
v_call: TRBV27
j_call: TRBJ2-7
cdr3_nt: TGTGCCAGCAGTCAAGGACAGGGCTCCTACGAGCAGTACTTC
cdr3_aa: CASSQGQGSYEQYF

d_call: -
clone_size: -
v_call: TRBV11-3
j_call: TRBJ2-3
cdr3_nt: TGTGCCAGCAGCTCCGATTATGTTAAGCCCGCGGGAGATACGCAGTATTTT
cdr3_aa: CASSSDYVKPAGDTQYF

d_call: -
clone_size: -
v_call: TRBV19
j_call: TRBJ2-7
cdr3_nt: TGTGCCAGTAGATCCGACAGAGCCGAGCAGTACTTC
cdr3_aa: CASRSDRAEQYF

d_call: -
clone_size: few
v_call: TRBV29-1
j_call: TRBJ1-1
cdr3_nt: TGCAGCGCACGGACGGGGAACACTGAAGCTTTCTTT
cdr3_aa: CSARTGNTEAFF

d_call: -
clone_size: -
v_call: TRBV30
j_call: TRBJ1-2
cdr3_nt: TGTGCCTGGAGTCCGGCGGTTGGCTACACCTTC
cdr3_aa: CAWSPAVGYTF

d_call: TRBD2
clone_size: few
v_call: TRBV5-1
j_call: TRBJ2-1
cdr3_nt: TGCGCCAGCAGCGGCGGGGGGGCCTCCTACAATGAGCAGTTCTTC
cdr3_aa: CASSGGGASYNEQFF

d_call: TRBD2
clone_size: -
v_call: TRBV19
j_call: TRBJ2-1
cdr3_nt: TGTGCCAGTAGTACTCGCAGGGAAGCGGGAGCGATCTATGAGCAGTTCTTC
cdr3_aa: CASSTRREAGAIYEQFF

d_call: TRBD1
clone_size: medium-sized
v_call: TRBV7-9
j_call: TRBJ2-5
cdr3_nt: TGTGCCAGCAGCTTAGGCGGGACAGGGGACGAGACCCAGTACTTC
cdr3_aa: CASSLGGTGDETQYF

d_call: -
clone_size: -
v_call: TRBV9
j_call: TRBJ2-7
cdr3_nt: TGTGCCAGCAGCGTAGGGGTGGGCGTTGACGAGCAGTACTTC
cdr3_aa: CASSVGVGVDEQYF

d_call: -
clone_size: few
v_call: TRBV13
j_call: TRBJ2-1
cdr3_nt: TGTGCCAGCAGCTGGCGGACTACGAACAATGAGCAGTTCTTC
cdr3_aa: CASSWRTTNNEQFF

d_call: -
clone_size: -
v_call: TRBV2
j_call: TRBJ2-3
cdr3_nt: TGTGCCAGCACCTCGAGGGGGATCACAGATACGCAGTATTTT
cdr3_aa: CASTSRGITDTQYF

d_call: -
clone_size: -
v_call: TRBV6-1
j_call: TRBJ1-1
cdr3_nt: TGTGCCAGCACTGAACGAAGCCGGGACTCGGCTTTCTTT
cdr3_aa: CASTERSRDSAFF

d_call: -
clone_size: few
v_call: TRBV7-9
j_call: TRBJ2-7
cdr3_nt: TGTGCCAGCAGCTTAGAACGGACTGTGGGGGAGCAGTACTTC
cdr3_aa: CASSLERTVGEQYF

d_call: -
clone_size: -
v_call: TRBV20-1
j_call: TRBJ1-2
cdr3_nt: TGCAGTGCTATGGCTGGCTATGGCTACACCTTC
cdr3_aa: CSAMAGYGYTF

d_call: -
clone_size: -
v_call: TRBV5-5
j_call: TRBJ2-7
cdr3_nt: TGTGCCAGCAGCTTGGGCGGGCTCCCCCCCATCCGTCCGTACTTC
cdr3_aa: CASSLGGLPPIRPYF

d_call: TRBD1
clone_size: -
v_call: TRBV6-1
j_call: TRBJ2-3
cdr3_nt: TGTGCCAGCAACCCCCTCGGACAGGGGACGGATACGCAGTATTTT
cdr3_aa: CASNPLGQGTDTQYF

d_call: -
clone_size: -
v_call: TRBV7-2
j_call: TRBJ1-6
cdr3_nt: TGTACCAGCAGCTTCAACAGACTGATGAATAATTCACCCCTCCACTTT
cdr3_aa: CTSSFNRLMNNSPLHF

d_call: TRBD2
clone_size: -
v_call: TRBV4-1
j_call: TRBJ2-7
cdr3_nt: TGCGCCAGCAGCCAAGGACTAGCGGTATCCTACGAGCAGTACTTC
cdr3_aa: CASSQGLAVSYEQYF

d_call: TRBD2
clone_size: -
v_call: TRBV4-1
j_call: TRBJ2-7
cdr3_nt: TGCGCCAGCAGCCCCCGGGAGGGGCTCTCCTACGAGCAGTACTTC
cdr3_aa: CASSPREGLSYEQYF

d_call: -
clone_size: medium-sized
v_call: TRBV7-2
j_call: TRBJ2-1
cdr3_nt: TGTGCCAGCAGAACCGGGACGGTCAATGAGCAGTTCTTC
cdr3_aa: CASRTGTVNEQFF

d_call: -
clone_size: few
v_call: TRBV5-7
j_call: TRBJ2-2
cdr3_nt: TGTGCCAGCAGCTTGACATCGGCGGGCCTGAACACCGGGGAGCTGTTTTTT
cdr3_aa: CASSLTSAGLNTGELFF

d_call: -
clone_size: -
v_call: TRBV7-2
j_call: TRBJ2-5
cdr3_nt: TGTGCCAGCAGCTCCGGACAGCCCCAAGAGACCCAGTACTTC
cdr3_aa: CASSSGQPQETQYF

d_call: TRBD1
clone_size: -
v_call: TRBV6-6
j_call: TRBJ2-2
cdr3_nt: TGTGCCAGCAGTGCGACAGGGGCTATCGGGGAGCTGTTTTTT
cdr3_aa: CASSATGAIGELFF

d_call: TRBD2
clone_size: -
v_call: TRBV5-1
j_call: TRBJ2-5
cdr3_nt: TGCGCCAGCAGAATTAGCGGGGGTCGCCTCTCAGAGACCCAGTACTTC
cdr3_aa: CASRISGGRLSETQYF

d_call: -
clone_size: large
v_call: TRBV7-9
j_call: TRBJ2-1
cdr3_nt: TGTGCCAGCAGCTTAGTAACAGGAGAGCAGTTCTTC
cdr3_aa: CASSLVTGEQFF

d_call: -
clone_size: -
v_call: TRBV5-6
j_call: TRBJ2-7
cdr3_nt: TGTGCCAGCAGCTCCGGACTAACCTACGAGCAGTACTTC
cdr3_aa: CASSSGLTYEQYF

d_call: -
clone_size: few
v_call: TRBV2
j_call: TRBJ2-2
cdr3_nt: TGTGCCAGCCATTCTATCGCGGAACACCTGAACACCGGGGAGCTGTTTTTT
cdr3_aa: CASHSIAEHLNTGELFF

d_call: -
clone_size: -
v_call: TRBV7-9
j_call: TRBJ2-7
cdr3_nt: TGTGCCAGCAGCCCAGTCTATGCACCTCACTACGAGCAGTACTTC
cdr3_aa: CASSPVYAPHYEQYF

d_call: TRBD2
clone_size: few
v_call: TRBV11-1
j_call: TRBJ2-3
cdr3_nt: TGTGCCAGCAGCCCCCTTGGGGGGGGCACAGATACGCAGTATTTT
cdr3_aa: CASSPLGGGTDTQYF

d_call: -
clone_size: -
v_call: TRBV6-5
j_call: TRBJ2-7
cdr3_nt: TGTGCCAGCAGTTTTGCAGTCCTCTCCTACGAGCAGTACTTC
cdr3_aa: CASSFAVLSYEQYF

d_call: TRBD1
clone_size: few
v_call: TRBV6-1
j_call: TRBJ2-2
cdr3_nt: TGTGCCAGCAGTGAAGGGACAGGTCACGGGGAGCTGTTTTTT
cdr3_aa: CASSEGTGHGELFF